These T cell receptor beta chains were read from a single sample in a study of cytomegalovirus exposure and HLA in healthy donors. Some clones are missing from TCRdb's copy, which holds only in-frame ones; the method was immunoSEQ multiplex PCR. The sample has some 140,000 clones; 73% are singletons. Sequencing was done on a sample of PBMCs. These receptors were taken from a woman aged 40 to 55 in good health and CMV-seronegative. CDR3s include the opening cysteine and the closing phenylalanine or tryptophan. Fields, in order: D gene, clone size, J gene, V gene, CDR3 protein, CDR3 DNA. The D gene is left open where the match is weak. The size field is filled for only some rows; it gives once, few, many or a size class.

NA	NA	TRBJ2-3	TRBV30	CAWRLSVTDTQYF	TGTGCCTGGAGACTCAGCGTGACAGATACGCAGTATTTT
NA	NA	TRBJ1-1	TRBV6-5	CASSYIQQGEAFF	TGTGCCAGCAGTTACATTCAGCAGGGTGAAGCTTTCTTT
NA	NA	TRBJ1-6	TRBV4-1	CASSQEGRGYSPLHF	TGCGCCAGCAGCCAAGAGGGGAGGGGTTATTCACCCCTCCACTTT
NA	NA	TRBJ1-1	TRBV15	CATSRTVNTEAFF	TGTGCCACCAGCAGGACAGTGAACACTGAAGCTTTCTTT
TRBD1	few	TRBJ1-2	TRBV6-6	CASSLGQGPLGYTF	TGTGCCAGCAGTTTGGGACAGGGCCCCCTGGGCTACACCTTC
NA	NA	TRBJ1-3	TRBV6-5	CASSYEGAGNTIYF	TGTGCCAGCAGTTACGAGGGAGCTGGAAACACCATATATTTT
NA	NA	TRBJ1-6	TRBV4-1	CASSQDRGIRLDSPLHF	TGCGCCAGCAGCCAAGATAGGGGGATTAGGCTGGATTCACCCCTCCACTTT
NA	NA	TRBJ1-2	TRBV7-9	CASSLAETGYTF	TGTGCCAGCAGCTTAGCGGAGACTGGCTACACCTTC
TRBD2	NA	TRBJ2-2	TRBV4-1	CASSPLGGSNTGELFF	TGCGCCAGCAGCCCCCTCGGGGGGTCGAACACCGGGGAGCTGTTTTTT
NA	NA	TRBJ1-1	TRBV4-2	CASSQEGGAPGEAFF	TGTGCCAGCAGCCAAGAAGGAGGGGCGCCTGGGGAAGCTTTCTTT
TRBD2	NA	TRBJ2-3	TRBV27	CASSPLRLAGILTDTQYF	TGTGCCAGCAGTCCGCTCCGACTAGCGGGGATCCTCACAGATACGCAGTATTTT
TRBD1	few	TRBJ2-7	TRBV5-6	CASSLRVGGFYEQYF	TGTGCCAGCAGCTTAAGGGTAGGGGGCTTCTACGAGCAGTACTTC
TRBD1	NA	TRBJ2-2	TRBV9	CASSDDTGTGVRGELFF	TGTGCCAGCAGTGATGACACCGGGACAGGGGTTCGTGGGGAGCTGTTTTTT
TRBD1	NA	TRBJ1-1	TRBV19	CASSGTGLNTEAFF	TGTGCCAGTAGTGGGACAGGTCTGAACACTGAAGCTTTCTTT
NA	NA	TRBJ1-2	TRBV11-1	CASSRGAANYGYTF	TGTGCCAGCAGCCGAGGAGCGGCTAACTATGGCTACACCTTC
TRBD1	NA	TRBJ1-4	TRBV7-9	CASSAGTGGEKLFF	TGTGCCAGCAGCGCCGGGACAGGCGGGGAAAAACTGTTTTTT
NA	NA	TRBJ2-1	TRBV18	CASSYTGLGHREPYNEQFF	TGTGCCAGCTCATACACGGGCCTGGGACACCGGGAACCCTACAATGAGCAGTTCTTC
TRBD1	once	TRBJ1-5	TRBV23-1	CASSLPRDRVRQPQHF	TGCGCCAGCAGTCTCCCCCGGGACAGGGTCAGACAGCCCCAGCATTTT
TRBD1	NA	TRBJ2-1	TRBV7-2	CASSLVGTGEDEQFF	TGTGCCAGCAGCTTAGTGGGGACAGGGGAGGATGAGCAGTTCTTC
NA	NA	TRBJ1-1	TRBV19	CASSLLVGGNTEAFF	TGTGCCAGTAGCCTCCTTGTCGGAGGGAACACTGAAGCTTTCTTT
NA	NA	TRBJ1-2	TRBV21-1	CASCRQGANYGYTF	TGTGCCAGCTGTAGACAGGGAGCTAACTATGGCTACACCTTC
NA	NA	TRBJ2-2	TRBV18	CASSPATGTLDTGELFF	TGTGCCAGCTCACCAGCCACGGGGACACTAGACACCGGGGAGCTGTTTTTT
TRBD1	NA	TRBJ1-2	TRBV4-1	CASSRTGVDDYGYTF	TGCGCCAGCAGCCGAACAGGGGTTGATGACTATGGCTACACCTTC
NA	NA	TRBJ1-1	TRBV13	CASSLGDRVEAFF	TGTGCCAGCAGCTTAGGGGACAGAGTCGAAGCTTTCTTT
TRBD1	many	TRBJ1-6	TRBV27	CASSFWGTAIVDNSPLHF	TGTGCCAGCAGTTTCTGGGGGACAGCTATAGTAGATAATTCACCCCTCCACTTT
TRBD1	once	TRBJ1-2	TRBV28	CASSSGGRDYGYTF	TGTGCCAGCAGTTCAGGGGGGCGAGACTATGGCTACACCTTC
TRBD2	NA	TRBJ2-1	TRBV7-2	CASSVGLAGWQFF	TGTGCCAGCAGCGTAGGTTTAGCGGGGTGGCAGTTCTTC
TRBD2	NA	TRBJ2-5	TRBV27	CASSPLGGAGGQETQYF	TGTGCCAGCAGTCCCTTAGGGGGAGCGGGGGGGCAAGAGACCCAGTACTTC
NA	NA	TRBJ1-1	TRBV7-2	CASSLNRVTEAFF	TGTGCCAGCAGCTTAAACCGGGTCACTGAAGCTTTCTTT
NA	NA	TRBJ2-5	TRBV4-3	CASSPQSDRGETQYF	TGCGCCAGCAGCCCTCAATCGGACAGAGGAGAGACCCAGTACTTC
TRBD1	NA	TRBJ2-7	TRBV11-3	CASSLEAGGSYEQYF	TGTGCCAGCAGCTTAGAGGCAGGGGGCTCCTACGAGCAGTACTTC
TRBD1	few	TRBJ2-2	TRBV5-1	CASSPDRGTGELFF	TGCGCCAGCAGTCCAGACAGGGGAACCGGGGAGCTGTTTTTT
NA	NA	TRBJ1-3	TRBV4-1	CASSQTQTRANSGNTIYF	TGCGCCAGCAGCCAGACACAGACGAGAGCTAACTCTGGAAACACCATATATTTT
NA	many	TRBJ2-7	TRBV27	CASSLGQSDWIIF	TGTGCCAGCAGTTTAGGGCAGTCGGATTGGATAATCTTC
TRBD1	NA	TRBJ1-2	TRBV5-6	CASSPGQGRGYTF	TGTGCCAGCAGCCCCGGACAGGGCCGTGGCTACACCTTC
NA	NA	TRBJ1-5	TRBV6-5	CASSYSDPGGF	TGTGCCAGCAGTTACTCCGACCCGGGGGGGTTT
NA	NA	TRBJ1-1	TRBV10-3	CAISNPGGEAFF	TGTGCCATCAGCAACCCGGGGGGTGAAGCTTTCTTT
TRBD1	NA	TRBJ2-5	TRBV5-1	CASSLMDRSQETQYF	TGCGCCAGCAGCCTGATGGACAGGTCACAAGAGACCCAGTACTTC
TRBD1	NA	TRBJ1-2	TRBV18	CASSKGTGDYGYTF	TGTGCCAGCTCAAAGGGGACAGGGGACTATGGCTACACCTTC
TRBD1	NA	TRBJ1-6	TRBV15	CATSSDRGYNSPLHF	TGTGCCACCAGCAGCGACAGGGGCTATAATTCACCCCTCCACTTT
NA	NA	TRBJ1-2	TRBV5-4	CASSFGEAYGYTF	TGTGCCAGCAGCTTCGGTGAGGCGTATGGCTACACCTTC
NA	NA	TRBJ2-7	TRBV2	CASSGYRVNYEQYF	TGTGCCAGCAGTGGTTACAGGGTAAACTACGAGCAGTACTTC
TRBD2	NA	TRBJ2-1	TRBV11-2	CASSFPGGKFYNEQFF	TGTGCCAGCAGCTTTCCCGGGGGGAAGTTCTACAATGAGCAGTTCTTC
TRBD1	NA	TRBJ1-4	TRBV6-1	CASVRQGGEKLFF	TGTGCCAGCGTAAGACAGGGTGGGGAAAAACTGTTTTTT
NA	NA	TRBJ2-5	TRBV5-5	CASSPGLRETQYF	TGTGCCAGCAGCCCCGGACTTCGAGAGACCCAGTACTTC
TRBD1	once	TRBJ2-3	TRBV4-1	CASKGAADTQYF	TGCGCCAGCAAGGGGGCAGCCGATACGCAGTATTTT
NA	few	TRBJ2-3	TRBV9	CASSVARSTSTDTQYF	TGTGCCAGCAGCGTAGCTCGGTCGACTAGCACAGATACGCAGTATTTT
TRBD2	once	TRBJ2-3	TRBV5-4	CASSIIAGAPGDTQYF	TGTGCCAGCAGCATAATAGCGGGGGCGCCGGGAGATACGCAGTATTTT
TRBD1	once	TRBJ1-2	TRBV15	CATSRAGQGANYGYTF	TGTGCCACCAGCAGGGCAGGACAGGGGGCGAACTATGGCTACACCTTC